This record looks at one T cell receptor (beta chain) sequence and its context. Its matching antigen is unknown. CDR3 length: 14 residues. The V end lost 4 bases, the J end lost 6 bases, and 12 bases lay between the germline ends. Germline V gives CDR1 MDHEN, CDR2 SYDVKM. The data stem from a study of read filtering for tumor transcriptome and immune sequencing. Study details: Mean patient age was 65.9 years, range about 47 to 85; around 17 male, around 14 female. DNase treatment preceded whole-transcriptome library preparation. Per sample, TCR-region reads ranged about 3.5 to 11 million by IR-seq, roughly 80 to 1273 by RNA-seq. Study results and caveats: Sorted CD138-negative bone marrow cells were not purified T cells.

The library was built from 400 to 500 ng RNA with molecular barcoded adaptors for alpha/delta and beta/gamma chains. TCRdb processed the reads anew with MiXCR; each CDR3 protein has one entry. The sample carries about 35,000 distinct CDR3 sequences, roughly an eighth recorded once. The chain is built from TRBV28 and TRBJ2-2; no clear D gene. The sequencing sample was made of a population of CD138-negative cells sorted from bone marrow. The TCR sequence derives from a donor aged 40 or older with multiple myeloma. The CDR3 DNA reads TGTGCCAGCAGTTCCCCGGTTAGGGCCGGGGAGCTGTTTTTT. Translated, it gives CASSSPVRAGELFF.